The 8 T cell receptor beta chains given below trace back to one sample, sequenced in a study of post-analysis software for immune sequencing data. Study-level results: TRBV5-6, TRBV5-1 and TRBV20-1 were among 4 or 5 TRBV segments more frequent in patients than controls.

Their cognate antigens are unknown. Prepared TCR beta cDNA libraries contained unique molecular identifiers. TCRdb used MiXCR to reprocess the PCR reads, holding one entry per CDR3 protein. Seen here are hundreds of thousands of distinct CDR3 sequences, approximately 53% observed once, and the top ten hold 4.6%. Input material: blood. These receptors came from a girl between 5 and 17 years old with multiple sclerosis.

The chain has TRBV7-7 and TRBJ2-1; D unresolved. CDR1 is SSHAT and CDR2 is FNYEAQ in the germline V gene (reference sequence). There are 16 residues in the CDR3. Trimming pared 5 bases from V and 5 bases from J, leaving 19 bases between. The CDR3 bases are TGTGCCAGCAGCGCGTCCATACGGTTGGGGAACAATGAGCAGTTCTTC. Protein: CASSASIRLGNNEQFF.

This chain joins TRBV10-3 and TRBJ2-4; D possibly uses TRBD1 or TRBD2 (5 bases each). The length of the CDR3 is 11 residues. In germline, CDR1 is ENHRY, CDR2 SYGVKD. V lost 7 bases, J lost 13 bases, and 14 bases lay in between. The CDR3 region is CAITDGDGQYF. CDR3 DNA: TGTGCCATCACCGACGGGGACGGGCAGTACTTC.

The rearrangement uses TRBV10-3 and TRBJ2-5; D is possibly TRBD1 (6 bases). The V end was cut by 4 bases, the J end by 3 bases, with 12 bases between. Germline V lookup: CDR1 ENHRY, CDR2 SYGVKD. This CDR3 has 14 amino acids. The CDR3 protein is CAISGQVAEETQYF. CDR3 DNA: TGTGCCATCAGTGGACAGGTGGCCGAAGAGACCCAGTACTTC.

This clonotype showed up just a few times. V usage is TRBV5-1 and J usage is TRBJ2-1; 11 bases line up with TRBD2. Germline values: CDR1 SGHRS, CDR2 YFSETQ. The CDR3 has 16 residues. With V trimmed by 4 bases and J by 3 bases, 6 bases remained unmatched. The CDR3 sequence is CASSKTSGNNYNEQFF. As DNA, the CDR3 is TGCGCCAGCAGCAAGACTAGCGGGAACAACTACAATGAGCAGTTCTTC.

CDR3 amino acids: CAIRGLGPTSGANVLTF. The CDR3, as DNA: TGTGCCATCAGGGGACTAGGTCCGACCTCTGGGGCCAACGTCCTGACTTTC. This rearrangement joins TRBV10-3 to TRBJ2-6; 8 bases align to TRBD2. The CDR3 contains 17 residues. The germline CDR1 and CDR2 sequences are ENHRY and SYGVKD. Germline trimming cut 6 bases from V and 0 bases from J; bases unmatched to any gene: 7.

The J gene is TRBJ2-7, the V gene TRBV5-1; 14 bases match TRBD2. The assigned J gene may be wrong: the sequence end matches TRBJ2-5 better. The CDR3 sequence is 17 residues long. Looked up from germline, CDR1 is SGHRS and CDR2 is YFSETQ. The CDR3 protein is CASSLLLTSGREETQYF. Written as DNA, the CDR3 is TGCGCCAGCAGCTTGTTACTGACTAGCGGGAGGGAAGAGACCCAGTACTTC.

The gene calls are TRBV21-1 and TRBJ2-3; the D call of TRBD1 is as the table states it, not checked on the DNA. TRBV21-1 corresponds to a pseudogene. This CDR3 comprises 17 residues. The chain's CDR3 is CASSKRGDGSKGDTQYF. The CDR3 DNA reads TGTGCCAGCAGCAAAAGGGGAGATGGAAGCAAAGGCGATACGCAGTATTTT.

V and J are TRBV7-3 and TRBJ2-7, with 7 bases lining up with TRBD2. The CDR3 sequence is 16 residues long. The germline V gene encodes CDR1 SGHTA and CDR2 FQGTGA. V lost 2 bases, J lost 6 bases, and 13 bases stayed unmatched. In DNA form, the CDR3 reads TGTGCCAGCAGCTTAGGGGGGGGAACGAACTCGGGCGAGCAGTACTTC. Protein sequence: CASSLGGGTNSGEQYF.